This T cell receptor beta chain comes out of a study of shared clonotypes between healthy human individuals. Study at large: CD4 naive cells filled three plates per donor, CD4 memory three, CD8 naive two and CD8 memory one.

The study ran the assay at deep level. For every subset, genomic DNA was evenly distributed across several immunoSEQ plates. Assay used: immunoSEQ multiplex PCR; TCRdb lists only in-frame clones, some missing. This table has about 1.1 million clones, about four fifths appearing once. The germline CDR1 and CDR2 sequences are MNHEY and SVGAGI. The CDR3 covers 13 residues. Trimming stripped 5 bases from V and 10 bases from J, with 15 bases between. The V and J genes are TRBV6-5 and TRBJ1-5; D may be TRBD1 (5 bases). The sequenced material came from memory CD4+ T cells from PBMCs. Subset described: CD45RA-negative fraction. The TCR originated in a man younger than 30 in good health. Some clones in this sample may be carry-over from other donors' samples. The chain's CDR3 is CASSLRVRSPQHF. CDR3 DNA sequence: TGTGCCAGCAGTCTCAGGGTACGATCCCCCCAGCATTTT.